Listed below are T cell receptor beta chains from one sample, sequenced in a study of T cell repertoires in cytomegalovirus infection. TCRdb reprocessed the reads via MiXCR and lists one record per CDR3 protein. The sample gives roughly 600,000 distinct CDR3 sequences, approximately 24% of which show up once; around 7.6% is in the top ten. The specimen sequenced was CD8+ T cells from PBMCs. These receptors were collected from a human donor in good health (CMV status not recorded). Some clones in this sample may be carry-over from other donors' samples. The CDR3 runs from the conserved cysteine through the conserved F or W. D genes are given only for firm matches. Rows give clone size only sometimes, using once, few, many, or a class for an expanded clone.

d_gene,j_gene,abundance,v_gene,CDR3aa,CDR3nt
TRBD2,TRBJ2-1,.,TRBV20-1,CSARLAGEYNEQFF,TGCAGTGCTAGACTAGCGGGGGAATACAATGAGCAGTTCTTC
TRBD2,TRBJ2-1,.,TRBV4-2,CASSPLNSGGVNEQFF,TGTGCCAGCAGCCCATTAAACAGCGGGGGGGTGAATGAGCAGTTCTTC
.,TRBJ1-1,many,TRBV28,CASSLLVFLGGSTEAFF,TGTGCCAGCAGTTTATTGGTTTTCCTTGGGGGAAGCACTGAAGCTTTCTTT
TRBD1,TRBJ1-2,.,TRBV6-2/TRBV6-3,CASSPRDRINYGYTF,TGTGCCAGCAGTCCGCGGGACAGGATTAACTATGGCTACACCTTC
.,TRBJ1-5,many,TRBV7-2,CASSINREFLQPQHF,TGTGCCAGCAGCATAAACAGGGAATTTTTGCAGCCCCAGCATTTT
.,TRBJ2-1,few,TRBV5-6,CASSLPMVQRPWVGEQFF,TGTGCCAGCAGCTTGCCCATGGTCCAGCGGCCGTGGGTGGGTGAGCAGTTCTTC
.,TRBJ2-2,.,TRBV4-3,CASSQTIGELFF,TGCGCCAGCAGCCAAACTATCGGGGAGCTGTTTTTT
.,TRBJ2-4,many,TRBV7-9,CASSTPGGSKNIQYF,TGTGCCAGCAGCACCCCAGGAGGCTCCAAAAACATTCAGTACTTC
.,TRBJ2-2,few,TRBV24-1,CATSDVQGPQNTGELFF,TGTGCCACCAGTGATGTCCAGGGGCCCCAGAACACCGGGGAGCTGTTTTTT
.,TRBJ1-2,.,TRBV20-1,CSARDLKDTVYGYTF,TGCAGTGCTAGAGATCTCAAGGACACTGTCTATGGCTACACCTTC
.,TRBJ1-1,many,TRBV7-2,CASSLGVPRNTEAFF,TGTGCCAGCAGCTTAGGGGTCCCCCGGAACACTGAAGCTTTCTTT
.,TRBJ2-5,few,TRBV5-4,CASSLKGETQETQYF,TGTGCCAGCAGCTTGAAGGGTGAGACTCAAGAGACCCAGTACTTC
.,TRBJ2-1,few,TRBV28,CASSLIGNEQFF,TGTGCCAGCAGTTTAATCGGGAATGAGCAGTTCTTC
TRBD1,TRBJ2-2,.,TRBV20-1,CSANQGPGQWNTGELFF,TGCAGTGCTAACCAGGGCCCGGGACAGTGGAACACCGGGGAGCTGTTTTTT
TRBD1,TRBJ2-3,few,TRBV18,CASLRDRGTDTQYF,TGTGCCAGCCTCCGGGACAGGGGCACAGATACGCAGTATTTT
.,TRBJ2-7,few,TRBV4-1,CASSLEGPLVAYEQYF,TGCGCCAGCAGCCTTGAAGGACCACTAGTTGCCTACGAGCAGTACTTC
.,TRBJ2-7,few,TRBV27,CASSSTRLEQYF,TGTGCCAGCAGCTCTACTAGGCTCGAGCAGTACTTC
.,TRBJ1-2,many,TRBV6-1,CASGTGWDGYTF,TGTGCCAGCGGTACAGGTTGGGACGGCTACACCTTC
.,TRBJ2-5,few,TRBV20-1,CSARVQGPGGRPQETQYF,TGCAGTGCTAGAGTACAGGGGCCGGGAGGGCGGCCCCAAGAGACCCAGTACTTC
.,TRBJ1-2,few,TRBV10-3,CAISYALQSYGYTF,TGTGCCATCAGTTACGCCCTTCAGTCCTATGGCTACACCTTC
.,TRBJ2-4,.,TRBV13,CASSLRGEDYRLNIQYF,TGTGCCAGCAGCTTAAGGGGCGAGGACTATAGGTTGAACATTCAGTACTTC
TRBD1,TRBJ1-1,.,TRBV12-3/TRBV12-4,CASRSQGALGAFF,TGTGCCAGCAGGTCACAGGGGGCTCTGGGAGCTTTCTTT
TRBD1,TRBJ1-1,few,TRBV7-8,CASSGRDRADTEAFF,TGTGCCAGCAGCGGGAGGGACAGGGCGGACACTGAAGCTTTCTTT
.,TRBJ2-7,many,TRBV6-5,CASTSTGTTYEQYF,TGTGCCAGCACCTCAACAGGGACCACCTACGAGCAGTACTTC
TRBD2,TRBJ2-3,once,TRBV20-1,CSARYSGGEGTDTQYF,TGCAGTGCTAGATACAGCGGGGGGGAAGGCACAGATACGCAGTATTTT
TRBD2,TRBJ2-1,few,TRBV10-3,CAISDAGGTYNEQFF,TGTGCCATCAGTGATGCGGGGGGAACCTACAATGAGCAGTTCTTC
.,TRBJ2-5,many,TRBV7-2,CASSLRGGFSF,TGTGCCAGCAGCCTGAGGGGGGGTTTCTCCTTC
.,TRBJ1-1,.,TRBV7-9,CASSLDVVNTEAFF,TGTGCCAGCAGCTTAGATGTAGTAAACACTGAAGCTTTCTTT
.,TRBJ2-2,few,TRBV28,CASRETTTNTGELFF,TGTGCCAGCAGAGAAACGACAACGAACACCGGGGAGCTGTTTTTT
.,TRBJ2-5,few,TRBV27,CASRWDFNQETQYF,TGTGCCAGCAGGTGGGACTTCAATCAAGAGACCCAGTACTTC
.,TRBJ2-1,many,TRBV12-3/TRBV12-4,CASTPTVSSYNEQFF,TGTGCCAGCACCCCGACTGTTAGCTCCTACAATGAGCAGTTCTTC
TRBD1,TRBJ1-1,.,TRBV7-9,CASSYTGVGTEAFF,TGTGCCAGCAGCTACACAGGGGTTGGGACTGAAGCTTTCTTT
.,TRBJ1-2,.,TRBV29-1,CSVQFRDPYDYTF,TGCAGCGTTCAGTTCCGGGACCCATATGACTACACCTTC
TRBD1,TRBJ2-7,many,TRBV12-3/TRBV12-4,CASSTGVWEQYF,TGTGCCAGCAGCACAGGGGTTTGGGAGCAGTACTTC
.,TRBJ2-7,.,TRBV29-1,CSAVADTYEQYF,TGCAGTGCCGTGGCGGACACCTACGAGCAGTACTTC
.,TRBJ1-1,few,TRBV29-1,CSVEHGEAFF,TGCAGCGTTGAACACGGTGAAGCTTTCTTT
.,TRBJ1-2,.,TRBV12-3/TRBV12-4,CASRLERISYGYTF,TGTGCCAGCAGATTAGAAAGGATTAGTTATGGCTACACCTTC
.,TRBJ2-2,few,TRBV28,CASRSLTGSGELFF,TGTGCCAGCAGGAGCCTCACTGGCAGCGGGGAGCTGTTTTTT
TRBD2,TRBJ2-3,few,TRBV10-3,CAIRGGAGGQSTDTQYF,TGTGCCATCCGCGGTGGGGCGGGGGGGCAGAGCACAGATACGCAGTATTTT
TRBD1,TRBJ1-1,.,TRBV7-8,CASSLVPGQLESFPEAFF,TGTGCCAGCAGCTTAGTCCCGGGACAGCTGGAGAGCTTCCCTGAAGCTTTCTTT
.,TRBJ2-2,many,TRBV7-6,CASSPWDIYTGELFF,TGTGCCAGCAGCCCCTGGGACATTTACACCGGGGAGCTGTTTTTT
.,TRBJ2-6,.,TRBV7-3,CANSDPNESQHSGANVLTF,TGTGCCAACAGTGACCCCAACGAATCCCAACACTCTGGGGCCAACGTCCTGACTTTC
.,TRBJ1-1,many,TRBV10-3,CAISESEGMNTEAFF,TGTGCCATCAGTGAGTCGGAGGGGATGAACACTGAAGCTTTCTTT
.,TRBJ2-7,.,TRBV14,CASSQAGVYEQYF,TGTGCCAGCAGCCAAGCCGGGGTCTACGAGCAGTACTTC
TRBD1,TRBJ2-3,few,TRBV29-1,CSVPGGSFATDTQYF,TGCAGCGTTCCAGGGGGAAGTTTTGCCACAGATACGCAGTATTTT
TRBD1,TRBJ1-3,many,TRBV7-2,CASSELTGFGNTIYF,TGTGCCAGCAGCGAACTGACAGGGTTTGGAAACACCATATATTTT
TRBD2,TRBJ2-1,.,TRBV7-9,CASSWDLTSGGPSYNEQFF,TGTGCCAGCAGCTGGGACCTAACTAGCGGGGGGCCCTCCTACAATGAGCAGTTCTTC
.,TRBJ2-2,few,TRBV12-3/TRBV12-4,CANRGAVPGELFF,TGTGCCAACCGGGGGGCCGTGCCCGGGGAGCTGTTTTTT
.,TRBJ2-5,few,TRBV4-1,CASSTRSGDLKETQYF,TGCGCCAGCAGCACGCGATCCGGGGACCTAAAAGAGACCCAGTACTTC
.,TRBJ2-1,many,TRBV7-6,CASSPWEGASYNEQFF,TGTGCCAGCAGCCCTTGGGAGGGGGCTTCCTACAATGAGCAGTTCTTC
.,TRBJ1-6,few,TRBV25-1,CASSEYGGTYNSPLHF,TGTGCCAGCAGTGAATACGGGGGCACCTATAATTCACCCCTCCACTTT
.,TRBJ2-7,.,TRBV7-9,CASSYNRDGHYEQYF,TGTGCCAGCAGCTACAACCGGGACGGCCACTACGAGCAGTACTTC
.,TRBJ1-5,.,TRBV19,CASHRAFQSNQPQHF,TGTGCCAGCCACAGAGCGTTTCAAAGCAATCAGCCCCAGCATTTT